Sequencing of this T cell receptor beta chain was carried out in a study of T cells in Graves' hyperthyroidism and ophthalmopathy. About the research overall: Peripheral blood collection took place at initial diagnosis, before any treatment.

The CDR3 consists of 14 residues. V gave up 4 bases and J gave up 3 bases, with 14 bases separating them. Germline CDR1 and CDR2: SGHRS and YFSETQ. At least ten counts were recorded for this clonotype. What it binds is unknown. A NOSPECS grade of at least 4, a Clinical Activity Score of at least 3 and duration under 3 months were recorded in ophthalmopathy patients. Clinical symptoms, serum thyroxine, TRAb, thyroid ultrasound and orbital computed tomography established diagnosis. The study's findings and limits: Most clonotypes that expanded in the thyroid above 0.001 also showed up in blood.

Amplified TCR beta CDR3 regions came from RNA transcripts. First-round RT-PCR with HTBI primers amplified the TCR CDR3 region. From the multiplex PCR reads, TCRdb called clonotypes with MiXCR, one entry per CDR3 protein. In the table there are hundreds of thousands of distinct CDR3 sequences, roughly a quarter of which are singletons. The specimen was blood. The sequence derives from a woman aged 30 to 39 with Graves' ophthalmopathy. The chain links TRBV5-1 to TRBJ2-7; D perhaps matches TRBD1 (6 bases). CDR3 DNA sequence: TGCGCCAGCAGCGTCCGGGACACGATCTACGAGCAGTACTTC. Its protein is CASSVRDTIYEQYF.